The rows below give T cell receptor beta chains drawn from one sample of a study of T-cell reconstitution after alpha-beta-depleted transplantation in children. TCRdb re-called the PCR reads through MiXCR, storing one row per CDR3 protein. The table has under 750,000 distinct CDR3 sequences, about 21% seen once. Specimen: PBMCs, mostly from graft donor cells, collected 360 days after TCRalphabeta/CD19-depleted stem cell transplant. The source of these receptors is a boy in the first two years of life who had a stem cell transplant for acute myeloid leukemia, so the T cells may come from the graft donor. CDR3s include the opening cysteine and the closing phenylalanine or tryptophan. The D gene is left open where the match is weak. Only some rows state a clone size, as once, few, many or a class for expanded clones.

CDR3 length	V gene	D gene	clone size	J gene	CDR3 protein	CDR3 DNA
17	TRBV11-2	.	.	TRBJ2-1	CASSSRGAGGVYNEQFF	TGTGCCAGCAGCTCCCGAGGTGCGGGCGGGGTCTACAATGAGCAGTTCTTC
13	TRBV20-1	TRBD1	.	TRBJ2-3	CSARKTGGDTQYF	TGCAGTGCTAGGAAGACAGGGGGAGATACGCAGTATTTT
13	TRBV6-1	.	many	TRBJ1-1	CASSVRGDTEAFF	TGTGCCAGCAGCGTTAGAGGGGACACTGAAGCTTTCTTT
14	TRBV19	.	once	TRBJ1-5	CASSINRDNQPQHF	TGTGCCAGTAGTATAAACAGAGACAATCAGCCCCAGCATTTT
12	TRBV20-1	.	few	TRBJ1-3	CSALRGRNTIYF	TGCAGTGCTCTTCGGGGGCGAAACACCATATATTTT
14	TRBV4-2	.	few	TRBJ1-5	CASSQQGTYQPQHF	TGTGCCAGCAGCCAGCAGGGCACCTATCAGCCCCAGCATTTT
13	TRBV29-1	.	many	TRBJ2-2	CSVGTPNTGELFF	TGCAGCGTTGGGACACCGAACACCGGGGAGCTGTTTTTT
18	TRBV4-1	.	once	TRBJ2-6	CASSQEGPGAPGANVLTF	TGCGCCAGCAGCCAAGAGGGGCCAGGCGCCCCCGGGGCCAACGTCCTGACTTTC
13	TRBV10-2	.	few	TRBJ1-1	CASSGGAYTEAFF	TGCGCCAGCAGTGGTGGGGCCTACACTGAAGCTTTCTTT
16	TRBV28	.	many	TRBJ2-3	CASSRAGAEDTDTQYF	TGTGCCAGCAGCAGGGCAGGGGCCGAGGACACAGATACGCAGTATTTT
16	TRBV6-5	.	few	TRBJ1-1	CASSTPSGHPNTEAFF	TGTGCCAGCAGTACTCCCTCGGGACACCCGAACACTGAAGCTTTCTTT
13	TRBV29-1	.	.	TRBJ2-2	CSVSPTNTGELFF	TGCAGCGTTTCCCCGACGAACACCGGGGAGCTGTTTTTT
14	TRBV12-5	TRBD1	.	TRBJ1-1	CATQRGQLNTEAFF	TGTGCTACTCAACGGGGACAGCTGAACACTGAAGCTTTCTTT
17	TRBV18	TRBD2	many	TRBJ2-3	CASSPRGLAGGTDTQYF	TGTGCCAGCTCACCACGGGGACTAGCGGGGGGCACAGATACGCAGTATTTT
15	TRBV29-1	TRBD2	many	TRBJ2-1	CSAAGGSSSYNEQFF	TGCAGCGCTGCGGGAGGCAGCAGCTCCTACAATGAGCAGTTCTTC
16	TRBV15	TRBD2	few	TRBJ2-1	CATSRETLADTNEQFF	TGTGCCACCAGCAGAGAAACACTAGCGGATACCAATGAGCAGTTCTTC
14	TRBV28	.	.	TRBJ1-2	CASSYLDRAYGYTF	TGTGCCAGCAGTTACCTGGATAGAGCCTATGGCTACACCTTC
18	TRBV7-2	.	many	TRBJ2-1	CASNSYLDVPPSYNEQFF	TGTGCCAGCAACTCTTATCTGGACGTCCCTCCCTCCTACAATGAGCAGTTCTTC
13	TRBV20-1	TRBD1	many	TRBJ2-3	CSARQGVTDTQYF	TGCAGTGCTCGACAGGGCGTCACAGATACGCAGTATTTT
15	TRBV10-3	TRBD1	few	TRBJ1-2	CAISDGTGLYYGYTF	TGTGCCATCAGTGACGGGACAGGGCTTTACTATGGCTACACCTTC
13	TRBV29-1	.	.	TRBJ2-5	CSALKRWQETQYF	TGCAGCGCCTTGAAGAGGTGGCAAGAGACCCAGTACTTC
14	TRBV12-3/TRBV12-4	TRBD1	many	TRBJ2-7	CASSFNRDRAKQYF	TGTGCCAGCAGTTTCAACCGGGACAGGGCTAAGCAGTACTTC
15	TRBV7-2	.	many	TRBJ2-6	CASTLPLSGANVLTF	TGTGCCAGCACCCTTCCCCTATCTGGGGCCAACGTCCTGACTTTC